This T cell receptor beta chain was captured by sequencing in a study of blood T cell repertoires in COVID-19. Produced via immunoSEQ multiplex PCR; TCRdb's table is partial and in-frame only. The table shows 150,000 to 200,000 clones, with around 90% occurring only once. The germline CDR1 and CDR2 sequences are SEHNR and FQNEAQ (reference sequence). The V gene end was trimmed by 5 bases and the J gene end by 4 bases; junction bases not matched to a gene: 6. The CDR3 is 15 residues long. This chain uses TRBV7-9 with TRBJ1-3, with 9 positions matching TRBD1. The source of this sequence is a man aged 40-55 years with active or convalescent COVID-19. Sequenced: peripheral blood. CDR3 in amino acids: CASSIRTGAGNTIYF. The CDR3 bases are TGTGCCAGCAGCATCCGGACAGGGGCAGGAAACACCATATATTTT. Variable domain in full (rest from reference TRBV7-9 and TRBJ1-3): DTGVSQNPRHKITKRGQNVTFRCDPISEHNRLYWYRQTLGQGPEFLTYFQNEAQLEKSRLLSDRFSAERPKGSFSTLEIQRTEQGDSAMYLCASSIRTGAGNTIYFGEGSWLTVV.